This T cell receptor (beta chain) was recorded in a study of shared clonotypes between healthy human individuals. V gave up 5 bases and J gave up 0 bases, with 8 bases separating them. Germline V gene lookup returns CDR1 MGHRA and CDR2 YSYEKL. The CDR3 spans 15 residues. The assay was immunoSEQ multiplex PCR, and TCRdb's table has in-frame clones only and misses some. The repertoire has around 1 million clones, 60% to 85% of them found once; the top ten carry about 1.5%. V is TRBV4-1 and J is TRBJ2-6; D unresolved. This sequence originates from a man aged 18 to 30 in good health. Source material: memory CD4+ T cells sorted from blood. Subset: CD45RA-negative fraction. The CDR3 sequence: CASSTLSSGANVLTF. The CDR3 coding sequence is TGCGCCAGCAGCACCCTCAGCTCTGGGGCCAACGTCCTGACTTTC.